The 19 T cell receptor beta chains in this list originate from one sample, sequenced in a study of blood T cell repertoires in COVID-19. The protocol was immunoSEQ multiplex PCR, while the TCRdb copy is restricted to in-frame clones and leaves out a portion. The table includes tens of thousands of clones, roughly 90% detected once. Sequenced input: peripheral blood. The origin of the receptors is a human donor in a cohort sampled during active COVID-19.

J is TRBJ2-1 and V is TRBV29-1, with 12 bases identical to TRBD2. Germline V gene lookup returns CDR1 SQVTM and CDR2 ANQGSEA. The trim removed 3 bases at V and 7 bases at J, leaving 7 bases unmatched. This CDR3 is 15 amino acids long. CDR3 region: CSVELAGGPLNEQFF. The CDR3 DNA reads as TGCAGCGTTGAGCTAGCGGGGGGGCCCCTGAATGAGCAGTTCTTC.

In this sample, this clone turned up a few times. This rearrangement joins TRBV27 to TRBJ1-5; 7 bases agree with TRBD1. Germline V gene sequence: CDR1 MNHEY, CDR2 SMNVEV (reference sequence). CDR3 length equals 15 residues. V shed 4 bases, J shed 7 bases, and the junction held 10 bases outside the gene matches. This CDR3 is CASSYSTGSDQPQHF. As DNA, the CDR3 is TGTGCCAGCAGTTACTCGACAGGGTCTGACCAGCCCCAGCATTTT.

This chain links TRBV24-1 with TRBJ2-2; D might be TRBD2 (5 bases). CDR1 is KGHDR and CDR2 is SFDVKD in the germline V gene. There are 13 residues in the CDR3. With 8 bases removed from V and 2 bases from J, the gap between germline ends came to 8 bases. The CDR3 loop reads CATKDSNTGELFF. The CDR3 DNA is TGTGCCACCAAGGACTCCAACACCGGGGAGCTGTTTTTT.

The chain recombines TRBV25-1 with TRBJ1-1; TRBD1 matches 7 bases. Germline CDR1 and CDR2: MGHDK and SYGVNS. J was trimmed by 9 bases and V by 3 bases; bases with no gene match: 10. CDR3 length equals 14 residues. The CDR3 nucleotides read TGTGCCAGCAGTGAGGGCCGGGAAGGGGGCAAAGCTTTCTTT. Protein sequence: CASSEGREGGKAFF.

V gene TRBV6-1 combines with J gene TRBJ2-5, with 11 bases lining up with TRBD2. Germline lookup yields CDR1 MNHNS and CDR2 SASEGT. V was pared by 2 bases and J by 2 bases, with 1 base of the junction left unmatched. The CDR3 runs 15 residues. The CDR3 spells CASSEIAGGQETQYF. CDR3 bases: TGTGCCAGCAGTGAAATAGCGGGAGGGCAAGAGACCCAGTACTTC.

This clone has only one observation. The rearrangement joins TRBV13 to TRBJ2-7; D gene ambiguous. The CDR3 length is 13 residues. Trimming removed 8 bases from V and 0 bases from J, with 11 bases in between. Per germline, CDR1 PRHDT and CDR2 FYEKMQ (reference sequence). This chain's CDR3 is CASGAKSSYEQYF. CDR3 in DNA: TGTGCCAGCGGAGCGAAGAGCTCCTACGAGCAGTACTTC.

The genes are TRBV6-2 or TRBV6-3 and TRBJ2-7; D remains ambiguous. Trimming took 2 bases from V and 0 from J, leaving 8 bases between them. CDR1 is MNHEY, CDR2 SVGEGT, per germline. The CDR3 is 14 amino acids. CDR3 amino acids: CASSYGPVSYEQYF. Written as DNA, the CDR3 is TGTGCCAGCAGTTACGGGCCCGTCTCCTACGAGCAGTACTTC.

The V and J genes are TRBV28 and TRBJ2-7; D might be TRBD2 (6 bases). Germline V lookup: CDR1 MDHEN, CDR2 SYDVKM. The CDR3 runs to 14 residues. V lost 3 bases and J lost 0, with 9 bases in between. CDR3: CASSLSGPSYEQYF. CDR3 nucleotides: TGTGCCAGCAGTTTGAGCGGGCCCTCCTACGAGCAGTACTTC.

The chain combines TRBV23-1 with TRBJ2-7, with 7 bases matching TRBD1. TRBV23-1 is assigned to the ORF class and has an uncertain function. The V gene end was trimmed by 6 bases and the J gene end by 2 bases; junction bases not matched to a gene: 7. This CDR3 has 14 residues. DNA for the CDR3: TGCGCCAGCAGCCAGGGACAGTCACCCTACGAGCAGTACTTC. It is translated as CASSQGQSPYEQYF.

This clone occurred once. The J gene is TRBJ2-1, the V gene TRBV29-1; 12 bases align to TRBD1. V dropped 6 bases and J dropped 7; count of bases not matched to a gene: 7. The length of the CDR3 is 14 residues. Germline CDR1 is SQVTM and CDR2 is ANQGSEA. CDR3 amino acids: CSVGPGQGANEQFF. The CDR3 DNA reads TGCAGCGTAGGTCCGGGACAGGGGGCAAATGAGCAGTTCTTC.

The chain couples TRBV27 to TRBJ2-1, with TRBD1 matching 7 bases. Germline CDR1 MNHEY, CDR2 SMNVEV (reference sequence). This CDR3 has 18 amino acids. Trimming at V came to 5 bases and at J to 0 bases, leaving 13 bases not matched to a gene. This chain's CDR3 is CASSVRSRDRVSYNEQFF. The CDR3 bases are TGTGCCAGCAGTGTAAGATCCCGGGACAGAGTCTCCTACAATGAGCAGTTCTTC.

This sequence joins TRBV19 and TRBJ2-3, with a possible D match to TRBD2 (6 bases). The germline V gene has CDR1 LNHDA and CDR2 SQIVND (reference sequence). This CDR3 has 13 residues. Trimming took off 1 base at V and 5 bases at J, with 7 bases between the two ends. Here the CDR3 reads CASSIVGGDTQYF. The CDR3 coding sequence is TGTGCCAGTAGTATAGTGGGGGGAGATACGCAGTATTTT. The whole variable domain, remainder taken from reference TRBV19 and TRBJ2-3, is DGGITQSPKYLFRKEGQNVTLSCEQNLNHDAMYWYRQDPGQGLRLIYYSQIVNDFQKGDIAEGYSVSREKKESFPLTVTSAQKNPTAFYLCASSIVGGDTQYFGPGTRLTVL.

The chain employs TRBV7-9 and TRBJ2-1; 10 bases are a match to TRBD2. Looked up from germline, CDR1 is SEHNR and CDR2 is FQNEAQ (reference sequence). After removal of 3 bases from V and 7 bases from J, the junction contained 6 bases not matched to a gene. The CDR3 contains 15 residues. The CDR3 coding sequence is TGTGCCAGCAGCTTTAGCGGGGGGTTCACGAATGAGCAGTTCTTC. It encodes CASSFSGGFTNEQFF.

This clone was recorded once. The chain joins TRBV5-1 to TRBJ1-1; D remains unclear. Trimming stripped 3 bases from V and 1 base from J, with 10 bases between. The CDR3 length is 14 residues. Germline CDR1 is SGHRS and CDR2 is YFSETQ. The CDR3 DNA reads as TGCGCCAGCAGCTGGGGAGAGGGGAACACTGAAGCTTTCTTT. Its protein is CASSWGEGNTEAFF.

This chain uses TRBV6-5 with TRBJ1-5; 8 bases agree with TRBD1. The CDR3 totals 15 residues. Trimming cost V 6 bases and J 3 bases; bases outside gene matches: 7. Germline-derived CDR1 and CDR2 are MNHEY and SVGAGI. The CDR3 loop is CASSRTQGANQPQHF. Here the CDR3 DNA reads TGTGCCAGCAGCCGAACCCAGGGGGCCAATCAGCCCCAGCATTTT.

CDR3 in DNA: TGTGCCAGCACAGATAACTATGGCTACACCTTC. Translating it yields CASTDNYGYTF. The chain carries TRBV9 and TRBJ1-2; D gene ambiguous. Trimming left V 6 bases short and J 1 base short, with 4 bases between. This CDR3 spans 11 amino acids. The V gene's germline CDR1 is SGDLS and CDR2 YYNGEE.

The gene calls are TRBV9 and TRBJ1-5, with 8 positions matching TRBD1. Germline V lookup: CDR1 SGDLS, CDR2 YYNGEE. The junction had 8 bases not matched to a gene; V was cut back by 7 bases and J by 5 bases. This CDR3 has 14 amino acids. CDR3 bases: TGTGCCAGCGGCCAAGACAGGGGATATCAGCCCCAGCATTTT. Its translation is CASGQDRGYQPQHF.

The chain carries TRBV7-9 and TRBJ1-1; TRBD1 is a possible D gene (6 bases). V was shortened by 5 bases and J by 11 bases, with 18 bases between the two germline ends. The CDR3 is 13 amino acids. Germline-derived CDR1 and CDR2 are SEHNR and FQNEAQ (reference sequence). As DNA, the CDR3 is TGTGCCAGCAGCCCCCAGGGGAGAGGGGTCGCTTTCTTT. It specifies CASSPQGRGVAFF.

The gene calls are TRBV10-2 and TRBJ1-2; D is possibly TRBD1 (5 bases). Germline loops: CDR1 WSHSY, CDR2 SAAADI. The CDR3 loop spans 14 amino acids. The V and J ends lost 5 bases and 8 bases respectively, with 18 bases between them. The CDR3 nucleotides read TGCGCCAGCAGTTCAGGGTCAACAACTGACGGCTACACCTTC. Its translation is CASSSGSTTDGYTF.